A single sample is the source of the 20 T cell receptor beta chains below, sequenced in a study of blood T cell repertoires in COVID-19 (TCRdb year 2020). The library was obtained by the immunoSEQ multiplex PCR assay. Held by TCRdb, this immuneACCESS table contains in-frame sequences only and omits some clones. Under half of the omission traces to an unresolved V gene where checked; the cause of the rest is unknown. The sample table holds around 110,000 clones, of which 70% to 85% were seen once. In total, the top ten clones hold about 14% of the sample. Sequencing was performed on peripheral blood. The receptors were sampled from a woman in her fifties or sixties with acute or convalescent COVID-19.

The rearrangement uses TRBV7-2 and TRBJ2-7; 8 nucleotides agree with TRBD1. J lost 1 base, V lost 2 bases, and 4 bases had no gene match. Germline CDR1 is SGHTA and CDR2 is FQGNSA. The CDR3 extends over 15 amino acids. This chain's CDR3 is CASSLIWTGSYEQYF. CDR3 DNA sequence: TGTGCCAGCAGCTTAATCTGGACAGGGTCCTACGAGCAGTACTTC. Together with reference TRBV7-2 and TRBJ2-7, the CDR3 gives the full variable domain: GAGVSQSPSNKVTEKGKDVELRCDPISGHTALYWYRQSLGQGLEFLIYFQGNSAPDKSGLPSDRFSAERTGGSVSTLTIQRTQQEDSAVYLCASSLIWTGSYEQYFGPGTRLTVT.

This clone occurred a few times. The J gene is TRBJ1-2, the V gene TRBV9; TRBD1 might be the D (5 bases). The germline V gene encodes CDR1 SGDLS and CDR2 YYNGEE. V lost 4 bases and J lost 4, with 14 bases in between. The CDR3 extends over 14 amino acids. CDR3 sequence reads: CASSMSGDGYGYTF. The CDR3, as DNA: TGTGCCAGCAGCATGTCGGGGGATGGCTATGGCTACACCTTC.

The chain joins TRBV28 to TRBJ1-1; no clear D gene. The CDR3 has 15 residues. Germline V gene data show CDR1 as MDHEN and CDR2 as SYDVKM. Trimming cost V 6 bases and J 1 base, with 15 bases left between them. CDR3 sequence reads: CASSPWTGANTEAFF. The DNA of the CDR3 is TGTGCCAGCAGCCCCTGGACGGGAGCGAACACTGAAGCTTTCTTT.

This CDR3 reads CASGGALNTEAFF. The CDR3 DNA sequence: TGTGCCAGCGGAGGGGCGCTGAACACTGAAGCTTTCTTT. The chain couples TRBV5-5 to TRBJ1-1, with D tentatively TRBD1 (5 bases). This CDR3 spans 13 amino acids. Trimming left V 7 bases short and J 0 bases short, with 10 bases between. The V gene's germline CDR1 is SGHKS and CDR2 YYEKEE (reference sequence).

The chain joins TRBV12-3 or TRBV12-4 to TRBJ1-2; D gene unclear. V dropped 4 bases and J dropped 1 base, with 4 bases sitting between them. The CDR3 totals 12 residues. This CDR3 is CASSSLNYGYTF. The CDR3 nucleotides are TGTGCCAGCAGTTCTCTTAACTATGGCTACACCTTC.

The chain joins TRBV25-1 to TRBJ1-3; TRBD1 matches 10 bases. The CDR3 runs to 16 residues. The germline gives CDR1 MGHDK, CDR2 SYGVNS. V was pared by 5 bases and J by 1 base, with 5 bases of the junction left unmatched. CDR3 in amino acids: CASSPDRGLSGNTIYF. The CDR3 DNA is TGTGCCAGCAGTCCCGACAGGGGGCTTTCTGGAAACACCATATATTTT.

This chain joins TRBV27 and TRBJ2-7, with D perhaps TRBD1 (5 bases). The CDR3 is made up of 15 amino acids. V dropped 3 bases and J dropped 2 bases, with 14 bases sitting between them. Germline assignment: CDR1 MNHEY and CDR2 SMNVEV (reference sequence). The CDR3 here is CASSFTGITPYEQYF. The CDR3 coding sequence is TGTGCCAGCAGTTTTACAGGAATTACTCCCTACGAGCAGTACTTC.

The chain uses TRBV7-9 and TRBJ1-2; D gene uncertain. The germline CDR1 and CDR2 sequences are SEHNR and FQNEAQ (reference sequence). This CDR3 is built from 12 residues. Trimming took 4 bases from V and 8 from J, leaving 11 bases between them. The CDR3 spells CASSSPRRGYTF. As DNA, the CDR3 is TGTGCCAGCAGCTCCCCTCGTCGGGGCTACACCTTC.

The chain uses TRBV19 and TRBJ1-5, with D perhaps TRBD1 (6 bases). Germline V lookup: CDR1 LNHDA, CDR2 SQIVND (reference sequence). CDR3 length: 14 amino acids. V lost 7 bases, J lost 1 base, and 11 bases lay in between. The CDR3, as DNA: TGTGCCAGTACGGGGACACTAAGCAATCAGCCCCAGCATTTT. This codes for CASTGTLSNQPQHF. Full variable domain (remainder filled in from reference TRBV19 and TRBJ1-5): DGGITQSPKYLFRKEGQNVTLSCEQNLNHDAMYWYRQDPGQGLRLIYYSQIVNDFQKGDIAEGYSVSREKKESFPLTVTSAQKNPTAFYLCASTGTLSNQPQHFGDGTRLSIL.

The chain carries TRBV11-2 and TRBJ2-7, with 7 positions matching TRBD1. V gave up 5 bases and J gave up 3 bases; unmatched junction bases: 13. CDR1 and CDR2 (germline): SGHAT, FQNNGV. The CDR3 covers 16 residues. The CDR3 DNA is TGTGCCAGCAGCCCTCCTCGAAGGACAGGAGTCTACGAGCAGTACTTC. Encoded protein: CASSPPRRTGVYEQYF.

This chain joins TRBV19 and TRBJ1-1; 9 bases are shared with TRBD1. The germline V gene encodes CDR1 LNHDA and CDR2 SQIVND (reference sequence). The CDR3 has 13 residues. Trimming removed 5 bases from V and 4 bases from J; junction bases left unmatched: 2. The CDR3 sequence is CASSVTGGTEAFF. CDR3 in DNA: TGTGCCAGTAGTGTGACAGGGGGCACTGAAGCTTTCTTT.

The J gene is TRBJ2-5, the V gene TRBV30; D gene unclear. V gave up 0 bases and J gave up 4 bases, with 9 bases separating them. Germline CDR1 and CDR2: GTSNPN and SVGIG (reference sequence). This CDR3 comprises 13 residues. The CDR3 region has the DNA TGTGCCTGGAGTGTGGGCGACCCAGAGACCCAGTACTTC. It translates to CAWSVGDPETQYF.

The chain links TRBV27 to TRBJ2-7; no clear D. There are 14 residues in the CDR3. The V gene's germline CDR1 is MNHEY and CDR2 SMNVEV (reference sequence). The V end was cut by 3 bases, the J end by 5 bases, with 14 bases between. The CDR3 region has the DNA TGTGCCAGCAGTTTTTCACCGGTGGGCGACGAGCAGTACTTC. Translation: CASSFSPVGDEQYF.

The gene calls are TRBV11-2 and TRBJ2-2; D is unclear. V shed 0 bases and J shed 7 bases, with 6 bases lying between them. There are 13 residues in the CDR3. In germline, CDR1 is SGHAT, CDR2 FQNNGV. The CDR3 loop reads CASSLERSGELFF. DNA for the CDR3: TGTGCCAGCAGCTTAGAACGGAGCGGGGAGCTGTTTTTT. Together with reference TRBV11-2 and TRBJ2-2, the CDR3 gives the full variable domain: EAGVAQSPRYKIIEKRQSVAFWCNPISGHATLYWYQQILGQGPKLLIQFQNNGVVDDSQLPKDRFSAERLKGVDSTLKIQPAKLEDSAVYLCASSLERSGELFFGEGSRLTVL.

The chain carries TRBV25-1 and TRBJ2-3; 10 bases are shared with TRBD2. The CDR3 has 17 amino acids. Germline V CDR1 and CDR2: MGHDK, SYGVNS. With 5 bases clipped from V and 2 bases from J, the junction kept 10 bases outside the gene matches. CDR3 region: CASSYLLAGRSTDTQYF. CDR3 bases: TGTGCCAGCAGTTATCTACTAGCGGGGCGTTCCACAGATACGCAGTATTTT.

In this sample, this clone turned up a few times. CDR3 in DNA: TGTGCCAGTAGGGAGACAGGGCGAAACTATGGCTACACCTTC. Translating it yields CASRETGRNYGYTF. The chain uses TRBV19 and TRBJ1-2, with 7 bases lining up with TRBD1. Unmatched junction bases numbered 6, after V lost 6 bases and J lost 2 bases. The CDR3 sequence is 14 residues long. Germline CDR1 is LNHDA and CDR2 is SQIVND (reference sequence).

The V gene is TRBV6-1, the J gene TRBJ2-1, with TRBD2 matching 9 bases. V was pared by 3 bases and J by 8 bases, with 11 bases of the junction left unmatched. The CDR3 totals 16 residues. Germline V lookup: CDR1 MNHNS, CDR2 SASEGT. CDR3 loop: CASSDARLAARHEQFF. The CDR3 bases are TGTGCCAGCAGTGATGCGAGACTAGCGGCCCGCCATGAGCAGTTCTTC.

The V and J genes are TRBV25-1 and TRBJ2-7, with TRBD1 identical over 9 bases. The CDR3 has 16 amino acids. The germline gives CDR1 MGHDK, CDR2 SYGVNS. V dropped 3 bases and J dropped 5; count of bases not matched to a gene: 11. The CDR3 bases are TGTGCCAGCAGTGAGTCGGTTGGACAGGGGAGGCACGAGCAGTACTTC. This translates into CASSESVGQGRHEQYF.

The table lists this clone with a count of one. The chain joins TRBV7-9 to TRBJ2-6; D gene unclear. This CDR3 has 15 residues. V was cut by 2 bases and J by 0 bases, with 5 bases left in between. Germline CDR1 SEHNR, CDR2 FQNEAQ (reference sequence). The CDR3 here is CASSLSDSGANVLTF. CDR3 in DNA: TGTGCCAGCAGCTTATCAGACTCTGGGGCCAACGTCCTGACTTTC.

V usage is TRBV5-1 and J usage is TRBJ1-6; TRBD1 aligns across 8 bases. With V trimmed by 3 bases and J by 7 bases, 6 bases remained unmatched. There are 15 residues in the CDR3. From germline, CDR1 is SGHRS and CDR2 YFSETQ. In DNA, the CDR3 is TGCGCCAGCAGCTCTGGACAGGGTGACAATTCACCCCTCCACTTT. This gives the protein CASSSGQGDNSPLHF. Looking up the rest from reference TRBV5-1 and TRBJ1-6 gives the full variable domain: KAGVTQTPRYLIKTRGQQVTLSCSPISGHRSVSWYQQTPGQGLQFLFEYFSETQRNKGNFPGRFSGRQFSNSRSEMNVSTLELGDSALYLCASSSGQGDNSPLHFGNGTRLTVT.